This T cell receptor beta chain was identified during a study of blood T cell repertoires in COVID-19. Across the whole study: In each case, the material was cDNA or gDNA derived from T cells, B-cell-depleted T cells, or PBMCs.

Original data processing: Counts of nucleated cells, estimated from reference gene primer amplification, were obtained. Using immunoSEQ multiplex PCR, the repertoire was profiled, and TCRdb retains in-frame clones only, with some absent. V and J calls and clone size follow that table, whereas D and trimming were derived from the DNA. The sample contains around 270,000 clones, 84% of which appear only once. Trimming removed 5 bases at V and 2 bases at J, with 10 bases between. In germline, CDR1 is MDHEN, CDR2 SYDVKM. The CDR3 spans 15 residues. This clone was counted a few times. The chain joins TRBV28 to TRBJ2-6, with D possibly TRBD1 on 5 matching bases. The receptor comes from a woman aged 35 to 49 who had recovered from COVID-19. The specimen sequenced was peripheral blood. In nucleotides, the CDR3 is TGTGCCAGCAGTCCCGCCAGGGCTGGGGCCAACGTCCTGACTTTC. Translation gives CASSPARAGANVLTF.